The clone carrying this TCR beta chain was seen at least ten times. These data originate in a study of CD8 T cells in ankylosing spondylitis. Each CDR3 protein is one row after TCRdb ran MiXCR on the 5' RACE reads. The top ten clones hold under 7% of a sample with around 250,000 distinct CDR3 sequences, approximately 12% of them seen once. Trimming took off 3 bases at V and 6 bases at J, with 23 bases between the two ends. The CDR3 sequence is 17 residues long. This clonotype originated in a male donor with ankylosing spondylitis or in good health (not recorded which). J is TRBJ1-2 and V is TRBV12-3 or TRBV12-4; D might be TRBD1 (6 bases). The sequencing sample was made of blood, either unsorted or a sorted T cell fraction (not recorded which). CDR3 protein: CASSFMVGTGRGDGYTF. The DNA of the CDR3 is TGTGCCAGCAGTTTTATGGTGGGAACAGGGAGGGGCGATGGCTACACCTTC.